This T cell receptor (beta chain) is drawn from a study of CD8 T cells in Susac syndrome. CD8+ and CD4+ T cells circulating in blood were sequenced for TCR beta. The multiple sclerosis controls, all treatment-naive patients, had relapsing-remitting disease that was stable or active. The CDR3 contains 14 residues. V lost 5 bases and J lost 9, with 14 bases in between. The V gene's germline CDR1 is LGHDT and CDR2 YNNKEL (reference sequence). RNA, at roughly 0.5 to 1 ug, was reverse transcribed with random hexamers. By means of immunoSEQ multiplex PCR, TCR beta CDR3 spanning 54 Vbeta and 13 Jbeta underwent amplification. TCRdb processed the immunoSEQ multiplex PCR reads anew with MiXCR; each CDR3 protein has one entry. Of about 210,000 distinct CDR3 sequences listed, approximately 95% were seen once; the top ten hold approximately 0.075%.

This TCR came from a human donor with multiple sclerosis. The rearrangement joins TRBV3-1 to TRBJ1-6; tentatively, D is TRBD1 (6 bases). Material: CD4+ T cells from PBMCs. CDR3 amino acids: CASSYSRGGSPLHF. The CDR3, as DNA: TGTGCCAGCAGCTATTCCCGAGGGGGTTCACCCCTCCACTTT. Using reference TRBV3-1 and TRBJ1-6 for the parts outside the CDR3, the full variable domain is DTAVSQTPKYLVTQMGNDKSIKCEQNLGHDTMYWYKQDSKKFLKIMFSYNNKELIINETVPNRFSPKSPDKAHLNLHINSLELGDSAVYFCASSYSRGGSPLHFGNGTRLTVT.